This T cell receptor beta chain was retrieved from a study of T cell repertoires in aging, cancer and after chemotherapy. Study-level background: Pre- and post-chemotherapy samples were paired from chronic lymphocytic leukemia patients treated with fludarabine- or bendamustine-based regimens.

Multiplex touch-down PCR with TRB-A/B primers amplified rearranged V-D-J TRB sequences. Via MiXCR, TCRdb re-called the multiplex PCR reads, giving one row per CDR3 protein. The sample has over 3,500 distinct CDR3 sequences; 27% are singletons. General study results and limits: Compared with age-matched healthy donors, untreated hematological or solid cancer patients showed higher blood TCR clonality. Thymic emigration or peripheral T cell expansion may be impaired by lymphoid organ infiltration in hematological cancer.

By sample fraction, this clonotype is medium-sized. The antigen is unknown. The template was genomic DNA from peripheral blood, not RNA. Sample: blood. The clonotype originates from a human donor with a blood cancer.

CDR3 sequence reads: CASSAEGPSAFNEQFF. CDR3 in DNA: TGTGCCAGCAGTGCAGAGGGACCCAGCGCCTTCAATGAGCAGTTCTTC. This chain joins TRBV6-2 or TRBV6-3 and TRBJ2-1; D may correspond to TRBD1 or TRBD2 (5 bases each). The CDR3 is made up of 16 amino acids. Germline lookup yields CDR1 MNHEY and CDR2 SVGEGT. The germline V and J ends were trimmed by 5 bases and 6 bases, with 20 bases remaining between them.